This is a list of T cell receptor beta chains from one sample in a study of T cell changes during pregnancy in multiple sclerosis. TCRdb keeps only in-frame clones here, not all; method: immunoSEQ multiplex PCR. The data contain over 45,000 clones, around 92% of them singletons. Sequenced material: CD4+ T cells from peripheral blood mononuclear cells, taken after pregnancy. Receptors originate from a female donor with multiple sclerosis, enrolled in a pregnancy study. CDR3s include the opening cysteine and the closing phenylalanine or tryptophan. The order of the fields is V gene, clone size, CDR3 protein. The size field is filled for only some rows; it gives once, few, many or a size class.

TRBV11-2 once CASSSSTSGMNTGELFF
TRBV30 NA CAWRWTNTEAFF
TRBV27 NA CASSSGTGKETQYF
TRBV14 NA CASSQIIGQGTMRNTIYF
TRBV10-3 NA CAISEFMGLTTGELFF
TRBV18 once CASSQQPQGPDTQYF
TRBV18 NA CASSGGTANTDTQYF
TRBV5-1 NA CASSLPGYNEQFF
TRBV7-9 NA CASSLGTLPAATGNTIYF
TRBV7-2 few CASSLGGAGDGNIQYF
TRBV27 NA CASGFLYSPDRTTNEKLFF
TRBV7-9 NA CASSLARQDRRTYEQYF
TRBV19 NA CASKDGTAYSNQPQHF
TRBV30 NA CAWSVLGTGRETQYF
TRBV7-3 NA CASSLTGTPYNEQFF
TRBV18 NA CASSLGDSVYEQYF
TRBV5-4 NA CASSLDGYEQYF
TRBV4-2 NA CASSRAKGTGYQETQYF
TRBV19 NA CASTVSALAKNIQYF
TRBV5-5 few CASSLTGGDSNSPLHF
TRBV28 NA CASSRTQGLGGGELFF
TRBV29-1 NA CSVEQGFGNEQFF
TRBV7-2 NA CASSLADRAAFF
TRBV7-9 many CASSATGYSGNTIYF
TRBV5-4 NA CASSSRGSGANVLTF
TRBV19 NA CASSVLPQHF
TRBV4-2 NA CASSQEGGNGYEQYF
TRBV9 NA CASSVVASEPTDTQYF
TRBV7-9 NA CASRAGTGNYEQYF
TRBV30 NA CAWSPKTIAKGGSLSYEQYF
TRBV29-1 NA CSVGWAPNEKLFF
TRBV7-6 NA CASSLGSVQETQYF
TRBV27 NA CASSSGQGAGQPQHF
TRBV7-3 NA CASSSWGTGDRNEQFF
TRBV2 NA CASSEAGTADYGYTF
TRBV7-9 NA CASSLVLGGSNSPLHF
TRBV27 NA CASRQGLLNTEAFF
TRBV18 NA CASSPLTGPYNEQFF
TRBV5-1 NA CASSRDRANTEAFF
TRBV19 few CASSPGKGAPNTYEQYF
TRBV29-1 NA CSVRTGDEQYF
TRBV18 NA CASSSPGQQPQHF
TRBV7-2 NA CASSLQGYNSPLHF
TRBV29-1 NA CSVEVAGMNTEAFF
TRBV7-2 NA CASSLGDRGSEQYF